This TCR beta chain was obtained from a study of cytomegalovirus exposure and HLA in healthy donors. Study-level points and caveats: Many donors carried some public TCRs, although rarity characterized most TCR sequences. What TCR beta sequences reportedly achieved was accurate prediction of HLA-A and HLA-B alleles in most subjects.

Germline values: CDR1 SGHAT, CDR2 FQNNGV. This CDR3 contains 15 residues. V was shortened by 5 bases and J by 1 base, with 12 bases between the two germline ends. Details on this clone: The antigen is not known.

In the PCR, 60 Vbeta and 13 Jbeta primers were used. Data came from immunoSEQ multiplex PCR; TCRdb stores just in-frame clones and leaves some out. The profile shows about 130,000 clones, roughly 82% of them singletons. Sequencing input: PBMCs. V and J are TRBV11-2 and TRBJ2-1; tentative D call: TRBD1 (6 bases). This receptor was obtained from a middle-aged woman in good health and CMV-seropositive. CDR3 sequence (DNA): TGTGCCAGCAGCCCAACAGGGTCTTCCTACAATGAGCAGTTCTTC. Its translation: CASSPTGSSYNEQFF.